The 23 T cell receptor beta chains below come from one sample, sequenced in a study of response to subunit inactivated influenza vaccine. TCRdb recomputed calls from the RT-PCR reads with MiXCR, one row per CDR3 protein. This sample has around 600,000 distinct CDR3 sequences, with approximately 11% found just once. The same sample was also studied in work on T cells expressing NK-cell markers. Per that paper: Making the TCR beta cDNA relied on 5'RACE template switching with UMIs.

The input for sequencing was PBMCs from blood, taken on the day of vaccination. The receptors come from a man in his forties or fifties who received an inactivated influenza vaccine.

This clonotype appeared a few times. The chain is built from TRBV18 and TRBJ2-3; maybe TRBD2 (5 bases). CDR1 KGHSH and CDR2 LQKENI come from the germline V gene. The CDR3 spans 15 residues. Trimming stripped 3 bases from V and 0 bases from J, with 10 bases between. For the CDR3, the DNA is TGTGCCAGCTCACCGTGGGCGGGCAGCACAGATACGCAGTATTTT. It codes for CASSPWAGSTDTQYF.

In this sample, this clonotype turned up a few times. As DNA, the CDR3 is TGCGCCAGCAGCCAAACGGGGCTTAGCTCCTACGAGCAGTACTTC. Its translation: CASSQTGLSSYEQYF. The chain uses TRBV4-3 and TRBJ2-7; tentatively, D is TRBD1 or TRBD2 (5 bases each). The CDR3 extends over 15 amino acids. Trimming took off 2 bases at V and 0 bases at J, with 11 bases between the two ends. Germline V gene lookup returns CDR1 LGHNA and CDR2 YSLEER.

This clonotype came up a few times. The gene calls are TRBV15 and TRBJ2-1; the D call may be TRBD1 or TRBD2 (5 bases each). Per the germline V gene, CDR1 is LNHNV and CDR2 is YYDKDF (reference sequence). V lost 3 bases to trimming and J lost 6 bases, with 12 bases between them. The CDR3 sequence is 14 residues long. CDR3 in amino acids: CATSSTGTRNEQFF. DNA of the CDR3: TGTGCCACCAGCAGTACCGGGACGCGCAATGAGCAGTTCTTC.

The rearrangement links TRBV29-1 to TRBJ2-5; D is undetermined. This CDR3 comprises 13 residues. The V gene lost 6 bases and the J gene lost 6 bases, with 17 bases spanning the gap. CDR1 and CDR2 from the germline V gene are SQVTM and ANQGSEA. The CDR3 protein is CSVFDIGAKTQYF. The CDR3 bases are TGCAGCGTCTTTGACATAGGAGCAAAGACCCAGTACTTC.

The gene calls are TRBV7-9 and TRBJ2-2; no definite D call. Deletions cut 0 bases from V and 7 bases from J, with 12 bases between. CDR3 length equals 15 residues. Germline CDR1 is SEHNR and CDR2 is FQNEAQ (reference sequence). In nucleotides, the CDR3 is TGTGCCAGCAGCTTAGCAGCGTACGGTGGCGGGGAGCTGTTTTTT. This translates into CASSLAAYGGGELFF.

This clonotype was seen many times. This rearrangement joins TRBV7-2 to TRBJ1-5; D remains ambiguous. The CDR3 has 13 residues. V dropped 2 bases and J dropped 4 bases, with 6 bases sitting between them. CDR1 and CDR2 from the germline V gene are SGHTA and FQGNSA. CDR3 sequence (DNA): TGTGCCAGCAGCTTAAAAGTTAATCAGCCCCAGCATTTT. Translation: CASSLKVNQPQHF.

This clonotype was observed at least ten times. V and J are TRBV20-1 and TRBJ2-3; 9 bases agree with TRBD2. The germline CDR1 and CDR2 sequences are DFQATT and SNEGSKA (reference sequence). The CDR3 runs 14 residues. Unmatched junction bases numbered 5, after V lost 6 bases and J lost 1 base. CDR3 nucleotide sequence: TGCAGTGCCGTCGCTAGCGGGGGCACAGATACGCAGTATTTT. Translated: CSAVASGGTDTQYF.

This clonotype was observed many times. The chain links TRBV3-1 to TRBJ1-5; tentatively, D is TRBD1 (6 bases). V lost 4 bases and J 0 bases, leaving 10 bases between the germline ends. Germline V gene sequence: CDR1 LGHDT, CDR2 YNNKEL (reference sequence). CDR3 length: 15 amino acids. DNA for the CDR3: TGTGCCAGCAGCCTGGCAGGGGTTAGCAATCAGCCCCAGCATTTT. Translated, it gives CASSLAGVSNQPQHF.

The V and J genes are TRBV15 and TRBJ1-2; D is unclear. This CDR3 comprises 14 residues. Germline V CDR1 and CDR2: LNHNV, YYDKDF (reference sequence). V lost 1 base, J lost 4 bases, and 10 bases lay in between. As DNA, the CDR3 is TGTGCCACCAGCAGAGGGACGCCAGCCTATGGCTACACCTTC. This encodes CATSRGTPAYGYTF.

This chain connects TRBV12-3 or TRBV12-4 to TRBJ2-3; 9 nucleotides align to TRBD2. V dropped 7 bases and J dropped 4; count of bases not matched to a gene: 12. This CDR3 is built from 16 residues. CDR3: CASTLRGGYGSDTQYF. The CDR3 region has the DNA TGTGCCAGCACTTTGCGGGGGGGCTATGGGTCAGATACGCAGTATTTT.

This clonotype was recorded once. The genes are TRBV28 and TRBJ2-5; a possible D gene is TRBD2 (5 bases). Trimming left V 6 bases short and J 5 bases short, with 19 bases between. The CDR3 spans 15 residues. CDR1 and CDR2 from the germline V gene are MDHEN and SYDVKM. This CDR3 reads CASSATPGLGETQYF. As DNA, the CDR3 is TGTGCCAGCAGCGCTACCCCGGGATTGGGGGAGACCCAGTACTTC.

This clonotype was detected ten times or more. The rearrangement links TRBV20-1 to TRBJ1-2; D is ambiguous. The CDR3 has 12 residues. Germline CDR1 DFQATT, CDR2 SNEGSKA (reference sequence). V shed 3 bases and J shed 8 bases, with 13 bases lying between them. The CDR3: CSARALERGYTF. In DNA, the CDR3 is TGCAGTGCTAGGGCCCTGGAGCGCGGCTACACCTTC.

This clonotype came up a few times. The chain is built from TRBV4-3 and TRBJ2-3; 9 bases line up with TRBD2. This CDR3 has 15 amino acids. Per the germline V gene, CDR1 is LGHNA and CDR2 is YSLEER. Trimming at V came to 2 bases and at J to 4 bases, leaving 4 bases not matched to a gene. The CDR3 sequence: CASSQSGGGADTQYF. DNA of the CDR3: TGCGCCAGCAGCCAATCAGGCGGGGGGGCAGATACGCAGTATTTT.

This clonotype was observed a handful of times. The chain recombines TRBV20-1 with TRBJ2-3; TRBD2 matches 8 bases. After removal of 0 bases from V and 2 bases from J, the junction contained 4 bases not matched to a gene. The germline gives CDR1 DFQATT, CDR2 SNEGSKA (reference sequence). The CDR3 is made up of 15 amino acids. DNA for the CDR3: TGCAGTGCTAGAGATATAGCGGGGTACACAGATACGCAGTATTTT. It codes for CSARDIAGYTDTQYF.

CDR3 region: CASSLRGWEGRIGELFF. As DNA, the CDR3 is TGTGCCAGCAGTTTGCGGGGGTGGGAGGGGCGGATCGGGGAGCTGTTTTTT. This sequence joins TRBV27 and TRBJ2-2; 7 nucleotides match TRBD2. Germline CDR1 is MNHEY and CDR2 is SMNVEV (reference sequence). V trimming: 3 bases; J trimming: 7 bases; junction bases outside the gene matches: 14. The CDR3 is made up of 17 amino acids.

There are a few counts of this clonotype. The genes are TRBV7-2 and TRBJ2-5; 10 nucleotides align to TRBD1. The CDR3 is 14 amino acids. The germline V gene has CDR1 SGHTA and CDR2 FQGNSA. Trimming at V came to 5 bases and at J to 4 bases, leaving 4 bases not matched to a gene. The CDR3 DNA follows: TGTGCCAGCAGCGTAGACAGGGGGCGAGAGACCCAGTACTTC. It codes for CASSVDRGRETQYF. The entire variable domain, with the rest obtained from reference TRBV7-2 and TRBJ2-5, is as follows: GAGVSQSPSNKVTEKGKDVELRCDPISGHTALYWYRQSLGQGLEFLIYFQGNSAPDKSGLPSDRFSAERTGGSVSTLTIQRTQQEDSAVYLCASSVDRGRETQYFGPGTRLLVL.

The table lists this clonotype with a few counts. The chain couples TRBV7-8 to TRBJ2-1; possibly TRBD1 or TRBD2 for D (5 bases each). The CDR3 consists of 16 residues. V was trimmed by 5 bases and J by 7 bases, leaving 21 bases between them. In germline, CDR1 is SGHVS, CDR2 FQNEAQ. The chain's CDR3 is CASSPPRGPHWNEQFF. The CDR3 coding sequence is TGTGCCAGCAGCCCCCCTAGGGGACCCCACTGGAATGAGCAGTTCTTC.

As DNA, the CDR3 is TGCAGCGTTGAAAGGTTTGATCAAGAGACCCAGTACTTC. Translating it yields CSVERFDQETQYF. The rearrangement joins TRBV29-1 to TRBJ2-5, with unresolved D. CDR3 length: 13 residues. Between the trimmed V and J ends, which lost 2 bases and 2 bases, there was a span of 9 bases. CDR1 and CDR2 (germline): SQVTM, ANQGSEA. The variable domain in full, with the rest retrieved from reference TRBV29-1 and TRBJ2-5, is SAVISQKPSRDICQRGTSLTIQCQVDSQVTMMFWYRQQPGQSLTLIATANQGSEATYESGFVIDKFPISRPNLTFSTLTVSNMSPEDSSIYLCSVERFDQETQYFGPGTRLLVL.

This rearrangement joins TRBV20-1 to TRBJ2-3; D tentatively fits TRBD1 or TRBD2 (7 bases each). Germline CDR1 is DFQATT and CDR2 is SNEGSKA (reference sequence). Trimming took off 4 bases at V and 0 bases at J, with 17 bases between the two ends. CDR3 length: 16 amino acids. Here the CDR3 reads CSATSSGGASTDTQYF. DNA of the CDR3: TGCAGTGCTACTAGTTCAGGGGGGGCGAGCACAGATACGCAGTATTTT.

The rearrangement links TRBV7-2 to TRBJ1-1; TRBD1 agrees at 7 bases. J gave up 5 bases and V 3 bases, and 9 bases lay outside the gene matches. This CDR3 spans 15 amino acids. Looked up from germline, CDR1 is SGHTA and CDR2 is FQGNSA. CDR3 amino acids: CASSLTQGFKTEAFF. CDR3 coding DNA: TGTGCCAGCAGCTTGACACAGGGGTTTAAAACTGAAGCTTTCTTT.

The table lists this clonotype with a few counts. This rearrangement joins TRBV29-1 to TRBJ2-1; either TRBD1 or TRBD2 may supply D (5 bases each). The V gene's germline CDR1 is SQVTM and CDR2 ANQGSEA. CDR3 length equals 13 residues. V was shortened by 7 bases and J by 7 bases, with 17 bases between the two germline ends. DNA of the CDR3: TGCAGCGCCGGAGGCCTAGGGGCAAATGAGCAGTTCTTC. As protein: CSAGGLGANEQFF.

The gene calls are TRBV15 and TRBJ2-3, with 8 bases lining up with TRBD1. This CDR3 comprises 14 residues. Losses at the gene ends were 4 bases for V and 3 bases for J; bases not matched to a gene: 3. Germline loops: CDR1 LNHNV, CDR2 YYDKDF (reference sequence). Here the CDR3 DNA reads TGTGCCACCAGCAAGGACAGGGCGACAGATACGCAGTATTTT. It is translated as CATSKDRATDTQYF.

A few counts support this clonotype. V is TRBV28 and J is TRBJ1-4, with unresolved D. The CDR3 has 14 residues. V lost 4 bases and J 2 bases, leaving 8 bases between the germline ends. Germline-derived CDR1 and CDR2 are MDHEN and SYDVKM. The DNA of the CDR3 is TGTGCCAGCAGTTCGCCCTGGACTAATGAAAAACTGTTTTTT. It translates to CASSSPWTNEKLFF.